The TCR beta chain under discussion was sequenced for a study of T-cell memory formation after mild COVID-19. The overall study: In these data, TCR clusters were largely donor specific.

Germline lookup yields CDR1 LGHNA and CDR2 YNFKEQ. The CDR3 totals 16 residues. V trimming: 4 bases; J trimming: 8 bases; junction bases outside the gene matches: 10. TCRdb fed the 5' RACE reads into MiXCR, producing one record per CDR3 protein. The sample records more than 200,000 distinct CDR3 sequences, 16% being singletons. This clonotype has a handful of counts. What it binds is unknown. Study observations and caveats: Clones which contracted sat mainly in CM and EM if CD4+, and in EMRA if CD8+. Some clones that responded turned up in pre-infection memory, which suggests that cross-reactive memory joined in.

The V call is TRBV4-2, the J call TRBJ2-2; 10 nucleotides line up with TRBD1. The clonotype originates from a man between 18 and 35 years old who had mild COVID-19 (a few samples of this study predate the infection). Cell type and time point are not known. Sequencing used PBMCs or a T cell subset sorted from them (not recorded which). Written as DNA, the CDR3 is TGTGCCAGCAGCCTTTCGGGACAGGGGACGTCGGGGGAGCTGTTTTTT. This sequence encodes CASSLSGQGTSGELFF.